This T cell receptor beta chain comes out of a study of identifying expanded T cells in peripheral blood. Study observations and caveats: Over approximately two and four weeks, about 15 and 19 clones changed, versus around 1.3 between replicates. Across healthy donors, higher total template counts meant significantly greater approximately two-week count variance.

Measured with immunoSEQ multiplex PCR; TCRdb has only the in-frame clones, and not every one. The data show about 76,000 clones, almost 85% seen once. A remark on this clone: Its antigen is as yet unknown.

This CDR3 is built from 14 residues. V lost 7 bases to trimming and J lost 10 bases, with 21 bases between them. The germline gives CDR1 SGDLS, CDR2 YYNGEE. No infections or other immune events were documented during collection. The genes are TRBV9 and TRBJ2-1; the D gene is possibly TRBD2 (7 bases). This sequence originates from a person between 18 and 75 years old in good health. Sequencing used blood. The CDR3 DNA reads TGTGCCAGCGAAAGAGGGGGGGCTCAAAAGGAGCAGTTCTTC. The encoded protein is CASERGGAQKEQFF.